The 24 T cell receptor beta chains presented below share a single source sample, sequenced in a study of OX40 agonist ivuxolimab in advanced cancers. Data came from immunoSEQ multiplex PCR; TCRdb stores just in-frame clones and leaves some out. Among 65,000 to 100,000 clones listed, about 86% were seen once. The specimen comprised CD4+ or CD8+ T cells sorted from blood, sampled in a trial of the OX40 agonist ivuxolimab. The receptors derive from an adult with an advanced solid tumor such as melanoma, head and neck, liver or kidney cancer.

The chain couples TRBV11-2 to TRBJ1-2, with 8 bases aligning to TRBD1. Unmatched junction bases numbered 12, after V lost 5 bases and J lost 4 bases. Looked up from germline, CDR1 is SGHAT and CDR2 is FQNNGV. CDR3 length: 16 amino acids. The CDR3 nucleotides read TGTGCCAGCAGCCACGCCGGGACAGGCTACATCTATGGCTACACCTTC. Its protein is CASSHAGTGYIYGYTF.

This rearrangement joins TRBV27 to TRBJ1-5; TRBD1 aligns across 9 bases. J gave up 5 bases and V 2 bases, and 1 base lay outside the gene matches. This CDR3 has 14 residues. CDR1 is MNHEY, CDR2 SMNVEV, per germline (reference sequence). The CDR3 DNA sequence: TGTGCCAGCAGTTTAACAGGGGGCGATCAGCCCCAGCATTTT. Its protein product is CASSLTGGDQPQHF.

V and J are TRBV9 and TRBJ1-3; 7 nucleotides align to TRBD1. V shed 3 bases and J 0 bases; nucleotides not matched to a gene: 3. This CDR3 has 15 amino acids. Germline CDR1 reads SGDLS; CDR2 reads YYNGEE. The CDR3, as DNA: TGTGCCAGCAGCGCCTCAGGGGGCTCTGGAAACACCATATATTTT. As protein: CASSASGGSGNTIYF.

The chain employs TRBV6-9 and TRBJ2-2; 7 nucleotides line up with TRBD2. This CDR3 spans 14 amino acids. V gave up 4 bases and J gave up 6 bases; unmatched junction bases: 5. Germline values: CDR1 MNHGY, CDR2 SVAAGI. The CDR3 here is CASSLGSGPGELFF. CDR3 nucleotide sequence: TGTGCCAGCAGTTTAGGTAGCGGGCCCGGGGAGCTGTTTTTT.

Written as DNA, the CDR3 is TGTGCCAGCAAACGACGGTGGGACACCGGGGAGCTGTTTTTT. This gives the protein CASKRRWDTGELFF. V and J are TRBV6-5 and TRBJ2-2; no reliable D call. Germline values: CDR1 MNHEY, CDR2 SVGAGI. The CDR3 loop spans 14 amino acids. Trimming pared 7 bases from V and 3 bases from J, leaving 12 bases between.

The CDR3 DNA reads as TGTGCCACCAGCAGAGATCTGGGGTCTAGCGAGCAGTACTTC. Translating it yields CATSRDLGSSEQYF. J is TRBJ2-7 and V is TRBV15; D gene ambiguous. The germline V and J ends were trimmed by 0 bases and 6 bases, with 12 bases remaining between them. Germline V lookup: CDR1 LNHNV, CDR2 YYDKDF (reference sequence). This CDR3 contains 14 residues.

This chain links TRBV12-1 with TRBJ2-5; TRBD2 reflects the table's D call only, with no check against the DNA. TRBV12-1 is tagged as a pseudogene. The CDR3 covers 16 residues. The CDR3 sequence is CASSFVAGVAQETQYF. The DNA for the CDR3 is TGTGCCAGCAGCTTTGTCGCGGGAGTCGCCCAAGAGACCCAGTACTTC.

V gene TRBV9 combines with J gene TRBJ2-3; 8 bases fit TRBD2. Trimming removed 7 bases from V and 2 bases from J; junction bases left unmatched: 6. Germline V gives CDR1 SGDLS, CDR2 YYNGEE. The CDR3 length is 14 residues. The CDR3 loop reads CASQEAGATDTQYF. In DNA, the CDR3 is TGTGCCAGCCAGGAAGCGGGGGCCACAGATACGCAGTATTTT.

This clone was observed a handful of times. The rearrangement links TRBV4-1 to TRBJ1-5, with D perhaps TRBD1 (5 bases). Germline V gene sequence: CDR1 MGHRA, CDR2 YSYEKL. The CDR3 runs to 15 residues. V lost 0 bases, J lost 7 bases, and 13 bases lay in between. This CDR3 reads CASSQDVGEWQPQHF. In nucleotides, the CDR3 is TGCGCCAGCAGCCAAGATGTGGGGGAGTGGCAGCCCCAGCATTTT.

The chain employs TRBV19 and TRBJ2-3; no clear D gene. The V gene's germline CDR1 is LNHDA and CDR2 SQIVND (reference sequence). Trimming took 2 bases from V and 1 from J, leaving 7 bases between them. CDR3 length: 14 amino acids. As DNA, the CDR3 is TGTGCCAGTAGTATAATAGGAGGCACAGATACGCAGTATTTT. Translation: CASSIIGGTDTQYF.

The V gene is TRBV5-5, the J gene TRBJ2-1; D is undetermined. There are 11 residues in the CDR3. V lost 0 bases and J 8 bases, leaving 3 bases between the germline ends. Germline lookup yields CDR1 SGHKS and CDR2 YYEKEE (reference sequence). CDR3 loop: CASSLVDEQFF. In DNA, the CDR3 is TGTGCCAGCAGCTTGGTTGATGAGCAGTTCTTC.

The CDR3 loop is CASSPQRGYEQYF. The CDR3 nucleotides are TGTGCCAGCAGTCCTCAAAGAGGCTACGAGCAGTACTTC. The rearrangement links TRBV6-5 to TRBJ2-7; D gene uncertain. There are 13 residues in the CDR3. Germline lookup yields CDR1 MNHEY and CDR2 SVGAGI. The germline V and J ends were trimmed by 5 bases and 3 bases, with 11 bases remaining between them.

The chain combines TRBV5-6 with TRBJ2-4; 7 bases map to TRBD1. V lost 3 bases and J lost 9; bases outside the gene matches: 9. Germline V gives CDR1 SGHDT, CDR2 YYEEEE. This CDR3 is built from 14 residues. The CDR3 loop is CASSSGTESGIQYF. The CDR3 DNA reads TGTGCCAGCAGCTCCGGGACAGAAAGCGGCATTCAGTACTTC.

In its sample, this clone was seen a few times. The chain uses TRBV5-1 and TRBJ2-7; TRBD2 matches at 9 bases. Germline CDR1 reads SGHRS; CDR2 reads YFSETQ. CDR3 length equals 14 residues. After removal of 2 bases from V and 4 bases from J, the junction contained 4 bases not matched to a gene. The CDR3 region is CASSLAGGEYEQYF. CDR3 nucleotide sequence: TGCGCCAGCAGCTTAGCGGGGGGAGAATACGAGCAGTACTTC.

The chain is built from TRBV5-6 and TRBJ1-2; D ambiguous. This CDR3 is 14 amino acids long. V lost 0 bases to trimming and J lost 13 bases, with 19 bases between them. Germline V lookup: CDR1 SGHDT, CDR2 YYEEEE. The CDR3 loop reads CASSLAVPGPMVTF. CDR3 in DNA: TGTGCCAGCAGCTTGGCAGTGCCAGGTCCTATGGTCACCTTC.

The chain recombines TRBV18 with TRBJ2-5; 9 bases align to TRBD2. Trimming took 3 bases from V and 4 from J; bases not matched to a gene: 6. The CDR3 consists of 15 residues. Germline V CDR1 and CDR2: KGHSH, LQKENI. The CDR3 reads CASSPLAGLGETQYF. In DNA form, the CDR3 reads TGTGCCAGCTCACCCCTAGCGGGATTAGGAGAGACCCAGTACTTC.

The rearrangement uses TRBV5-6 and TRBJ2-1; 11 bases are shared with TRBD1. This CDR3 has 16 residues. Germline CDR1 is SGHDT and CDR2 is YYEEEE. Losses at the gene ends were 2 bases for V and 11 bases for J; bases not matched to a gene: 12. CDR3 coding DNA: TGTGCCAGCAGCTTACTTCCGGGACAGGGGGATCTACAGCAGTTCTTC. Translated, it gives CASSLLPGQGDLQQFF.

V usage is TRBV18 and J usage is TRBJ2-1, with TRBD2 identical over 8 bases. After removal of 5 bases from V and 1 base from J, the junction contained 4 bases not matched to a gene. Germline assignment: CDR1 KGHSH and CDR2 LQKENI. The CDR3 is made up of 15 amino acids. This CDR3 reads CASSSASGSYNEQFF. The CDR3 DNA follows: TGTGCCAGCTCATCCGCTAGCGGGTCCTACAATGAGCAGTTCTTC.

This clone was recorded once. The chain joins TRBV30 to TRBJ2-5; possible D gene TRBD2, 5 bases. Germline values: CDR1 GTSNPN, CDR2 SVGIG (reference sequence). CDR3 length: 12 residues. V lost 7 bases, J lost 5 bases, and 14 bases lay in between. CDR3 nucleotide sequence: TGTGCCTTCGGACTTACGGCTGAGACCCAGTACTTC. Encoded protein: CAFGLTAETQYF. Full variable domain (rest looked up from reference TRBV30 and TRBJ2-5): SQTIHQWPATLVQPVGSPLSLECTVEGTSNPNLYWYRQAAGRGLQLLFYSVGIGQISSEVPQNLSASRPQDRQFILSSKKLLLSDSGFYLCAFGLTAETQYFGPGTRLLVL.

This sequence joins TRBV5-6 and TRBJ2-1, with 11 bases matching TRBD2. The CDR3 sequence is 14 residues long. Germline loops: CDR1 SGHDT, CDR2 YYEEEE. V was clipped by 2 bases and J by 10 bases; unmatched bases: 5. The DNA of the CDR3 is TGTGCCAGCAGCTTCTCCGGGACTAGCGGAGAGCAGTTCTTC. This gives the protein CASSFSGTSGEQFF.

This chain uses TRBV4-3 with TRBJ2-4; TRBD1 aligns across 8 bases. V was pared by 1 base and J by 7 bases, with 0 bases of the junction left unmatched. Germline V CDR1 and CDR2: LGHNA, YSLEER. CDR3 length equals 13 residues. CDR3 in DNA: TGCGCCAGCAGCCAAGCAGGGGGCAACATTCAGTACTTC. Protein sequence: CASSQAGGNIQYF.

The rearrangement links TRBV29-1 to TRBJ2-5; 11 bases map to TRBD2. This CDR3 is built from 15 residues. Losses at the gene ends were 4 bases for V and 5 bases for J; bases not matched to a gene: 9. Per germline, CDR1 SQVTM and CDR2 ANQGSEA. The CDR3 nucleotides are TGCAGCGTTGGACTAGCGGGAACGGCCCGGGAGACCCAGTACTTC. Translated: CSVGLAGTARETQYF.

This chain links TRBV7-8 with TRBJ2-5; D ambiguous. Deletions cut 1 base from V and 5 bases from J, with 8 bases between. Germline V lookup: CDR1 SGHVS, CDR2 FQNEAQ. The CDR3 has 13 amino acids. CDR3 protein: CASSLGERETQYF. In DNA, the CDR3 is TGTGCCAGCAGCTTAGGGGAAAGGGAGACCCAGTACTTC. Full variable domain (remainder filled in from reference TRBV7-8 and TRBJ2-5): GAGVSQSPRYKVAKRGQDVALRCDPISGHVSLFWYQQALGQGPEFLTYFQNEAQLDKSGLPSDRFFAERPEGSVSTLKIQRTQQEDSAVYLCASSLGERETQYFGPGTRLLVL.

The J gene is TRBJ2-5, the V gene TRBV28; D is undetermined. Germline V CDR1 and CDR2: MDHEN, SYDVKM. With 7 bases removed from V and 7 bases from J, the gap between germline ends came to 7 bases. This CDR3 spans 10 amino acids. For the CDR3, the DNA is TGTGCCAGCATGTCAAGGACCCAGTACTTC. It yields the protein CASMSRTQYF. The full variable domain, its missing parts supplied by reference TRBV28 and TRBJ2-5, is DVKVTQSSRYLVKRTGEKVFLECVQDMDHENMFWYRQDPGLGLRLIYFSYDVKMKEKGDIPEGYSVSREKKERFSLILESASTNQTSMYLCASMSRTQYFGPGTRLLVL.